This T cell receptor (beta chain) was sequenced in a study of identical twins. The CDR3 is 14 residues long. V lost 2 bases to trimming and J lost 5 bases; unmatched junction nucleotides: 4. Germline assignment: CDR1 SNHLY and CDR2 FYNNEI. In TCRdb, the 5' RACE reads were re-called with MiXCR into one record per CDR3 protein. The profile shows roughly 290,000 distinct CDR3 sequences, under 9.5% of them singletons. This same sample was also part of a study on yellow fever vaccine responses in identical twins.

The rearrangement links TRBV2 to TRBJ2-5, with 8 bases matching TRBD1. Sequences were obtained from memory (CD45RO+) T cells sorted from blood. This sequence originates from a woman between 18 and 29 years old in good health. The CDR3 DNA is TGTGCCAGCAGTGAAAGGCAGGGGGCTGAGACCCAGTACTTC. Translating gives CASSERQGAETQYF.